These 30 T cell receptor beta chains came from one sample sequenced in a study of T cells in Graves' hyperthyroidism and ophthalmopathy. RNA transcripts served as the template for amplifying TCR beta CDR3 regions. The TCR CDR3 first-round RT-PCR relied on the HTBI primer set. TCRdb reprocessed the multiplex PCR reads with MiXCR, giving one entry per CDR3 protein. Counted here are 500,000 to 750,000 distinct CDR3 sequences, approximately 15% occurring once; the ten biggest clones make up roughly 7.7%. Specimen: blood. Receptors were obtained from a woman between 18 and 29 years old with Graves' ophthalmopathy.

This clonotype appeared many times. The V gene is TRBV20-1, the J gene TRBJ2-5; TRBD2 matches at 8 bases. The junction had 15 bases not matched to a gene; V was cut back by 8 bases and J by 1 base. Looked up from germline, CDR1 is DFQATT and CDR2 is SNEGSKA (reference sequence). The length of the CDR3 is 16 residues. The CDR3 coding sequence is TGCAGTCCCGGGGGGGCACCCGAAATCGTCCAAGAGACCCAGTACTTC. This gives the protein CSPGGAPEIVQETQYF.

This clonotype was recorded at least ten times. The CDR3 coding sequence is TGCAGTGCTCCCCGCGGGGAACAAACAGATACGCAGTATTTT. Residues: CSAPRGEQTDTQYF. J is TRBJ2-3 and V is TRBV20-1; tentative D call: TRBD2 (6 bases). V shed 5 bases and J shed 3 bases, with 15 bases lying between them. This CDR3 comprises 14 residues. CDR1 is DFQATT, CDR2 SNEGSKA, per germline (reference sequence).

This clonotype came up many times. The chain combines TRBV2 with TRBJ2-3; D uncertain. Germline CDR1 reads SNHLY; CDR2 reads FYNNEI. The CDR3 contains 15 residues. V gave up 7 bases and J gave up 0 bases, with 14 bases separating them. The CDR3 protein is CASIAEPTSTDTQYF. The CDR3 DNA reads TGTGCCAGCATCGCAGAACCCACTAGCACAGATACGCAGTATTTT.

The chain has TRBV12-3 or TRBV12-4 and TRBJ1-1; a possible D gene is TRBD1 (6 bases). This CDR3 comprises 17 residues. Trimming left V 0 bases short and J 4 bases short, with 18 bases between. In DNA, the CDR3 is TGTGCCAGCAGTTTAGCGGGGGGCAGGCCTATGGGCACTGAAGCTTTCTTT. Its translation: CASSLAGGRPMGTEAFF.

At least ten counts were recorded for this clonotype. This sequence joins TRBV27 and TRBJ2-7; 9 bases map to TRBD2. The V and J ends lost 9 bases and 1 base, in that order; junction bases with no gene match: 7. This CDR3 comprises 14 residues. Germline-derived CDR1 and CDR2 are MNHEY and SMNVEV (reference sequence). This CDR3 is CASLAGVDSYEQYF. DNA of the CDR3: TGTGCCAGTTTAGCGGGAGTGGATTCCTACGAGCAGTACTTC.

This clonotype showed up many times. CDR3 residues: CASRLGTNEQYF. CDR3 DNA sequence: TGTGCCAGCAGACTCGGGACAAACGAGCAGTACTTC. This chain joins TRBV2 and TRBJ2-7; possible D gene TRBD1, 6 bases. CDR1 is SNHLY and CDR2 is FYNNEI in the germline V gene. There are 12 residues in the CDR3. V lost 6 bases and J lost 5, with 11 bases in between.

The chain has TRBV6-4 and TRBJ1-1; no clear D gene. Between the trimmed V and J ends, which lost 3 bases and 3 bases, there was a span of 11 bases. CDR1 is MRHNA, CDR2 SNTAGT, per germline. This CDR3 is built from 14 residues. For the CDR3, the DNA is TGTGCCAGCAGTGAGACACCGGCGGACACTGAAGCTTTCTTT. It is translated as CASSETPADTEAFF.

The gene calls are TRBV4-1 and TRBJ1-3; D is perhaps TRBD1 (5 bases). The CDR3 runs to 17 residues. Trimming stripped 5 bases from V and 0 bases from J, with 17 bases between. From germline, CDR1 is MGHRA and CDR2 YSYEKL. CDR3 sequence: CASSNKPWRGSGNTIYF. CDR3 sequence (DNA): TGCGCCAGCAGCAACAAGCCTTGGAGGGGCTCTGGAAACACCATATATTTT.

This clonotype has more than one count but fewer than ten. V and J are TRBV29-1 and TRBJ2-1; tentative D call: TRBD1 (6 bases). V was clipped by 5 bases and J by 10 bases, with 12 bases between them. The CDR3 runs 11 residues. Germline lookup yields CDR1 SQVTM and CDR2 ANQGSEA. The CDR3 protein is CSVQTGTEQFF. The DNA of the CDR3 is TGCAGCGTTCAGACCGGGACAGAGCAGTTCTTC.

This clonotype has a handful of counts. The CDR3: CASSYQSEQYF. The CDR3 DNA is TGTGCCAGCAGTTACCAGTCCGAGCAGTACTTC. The chain recombines TRBV6-2 or TRBV6-3 with TRBJ2-7; no firm D call. From germline, CDR1 is MNHEY and CDR2 SVGEGT. Deletions cut 2 bases from V and 6 bases from J, with 5 bases between. The CDR3 runs to 11 residues.

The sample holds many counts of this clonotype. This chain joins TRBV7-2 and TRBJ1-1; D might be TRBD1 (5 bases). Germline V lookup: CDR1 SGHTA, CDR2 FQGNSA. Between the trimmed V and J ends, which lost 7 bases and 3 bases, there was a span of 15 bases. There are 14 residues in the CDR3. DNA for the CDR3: TGTGCCAGCACACGGCCATTAGGGGACACTGAAGCTTTCTTT. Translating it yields CASTRPLGDTEAFF.

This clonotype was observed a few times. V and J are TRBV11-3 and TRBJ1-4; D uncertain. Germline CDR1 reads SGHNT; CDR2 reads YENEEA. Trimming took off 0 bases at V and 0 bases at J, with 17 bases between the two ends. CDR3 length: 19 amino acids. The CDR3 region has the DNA TGTGCCAGCAGCTTAGAAATCCTCGGCAGGCGTACAACTAATGAAAAACTGTTTTTT. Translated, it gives CASSLEILGRRTTNEKLFF.

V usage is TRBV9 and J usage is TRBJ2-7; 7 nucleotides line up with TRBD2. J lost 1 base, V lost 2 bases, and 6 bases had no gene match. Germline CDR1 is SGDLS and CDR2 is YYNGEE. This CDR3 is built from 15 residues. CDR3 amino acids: CASSVNGGSSYEQYF. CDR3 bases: TGTGCCAGCAGCGTTAACGGCGGGAGTTCCTACGAGCAGTACTTC.

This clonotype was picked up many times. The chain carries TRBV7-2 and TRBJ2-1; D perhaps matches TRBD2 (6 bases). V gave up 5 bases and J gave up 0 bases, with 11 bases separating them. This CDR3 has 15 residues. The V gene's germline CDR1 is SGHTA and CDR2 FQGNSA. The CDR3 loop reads CASSQGLLSYNEQFF. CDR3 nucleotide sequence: TGTGCCAGCAGCCAGGGACTCCTCTCCTACAATGAGCAGTTCTTC. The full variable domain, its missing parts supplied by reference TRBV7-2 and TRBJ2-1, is GAGVSQSPSNKVTEKGKDVELRCDPISGHTALYWYRQSLGQGLEFLIYFQGNSAPDKSGLPSDRFSAERTGGSVSTLTIQRTQQEDSAVYLCASSQGLLSYNEQFFGPGTRLTVL.

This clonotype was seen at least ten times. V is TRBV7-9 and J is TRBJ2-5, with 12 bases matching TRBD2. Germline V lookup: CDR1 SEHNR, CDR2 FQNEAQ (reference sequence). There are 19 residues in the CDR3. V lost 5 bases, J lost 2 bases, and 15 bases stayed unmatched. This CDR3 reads CASSDRLAGENRGQETQYF. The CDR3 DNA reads TGTGCCAGCAGCGATCGACTAGCGGGAGAGAACAGAGGACAAGAGACCCAGTACTTC.

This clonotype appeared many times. The CDR3 reads CAISDGLGTGSYEQYF. The CDR3 DNA follows: TGTGCCATCAGTGATGGACTCGGGACAGGATCATACGAGCAGTACTTC. The chain is built from TRBV10-3 and TRBJ2-7; 8 nucleotides agree with TRBD1. The germline gives CDR1 ENHRY, CDR2 SYGVKD. V shed 3 bases, J shed 4 bases, and the junction held 11 bases outside the gene matches. The CDR3 spans 16 residues.

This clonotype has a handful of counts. Written as DNA, the CDR3 is TGCGCCAGCAGCACCCGGACAAGAACGGCCGGGGAGCTGTTTTTT. Translating it yields CASSTRTRTAGELFF. The V and J genes are TRBV5-1 and TRBJ2-2, with D possibly TRBD1 on 5 matching bases. V lost 4 bases and J 6 bases, leaving 16 bases between the germline ends. Germline lookup yields CDR1 SGHRS and CDR2 YFSETQ. CDR3 size: 15 residues.

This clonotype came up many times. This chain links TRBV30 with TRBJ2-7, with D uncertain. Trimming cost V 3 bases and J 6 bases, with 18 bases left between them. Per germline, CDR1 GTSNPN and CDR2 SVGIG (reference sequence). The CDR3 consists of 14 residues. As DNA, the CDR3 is TGTGCCTGGAGCCGGGCCCTCATAGTCCGCGAGCAGTACTTC. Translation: CAWSRALIVREQYF. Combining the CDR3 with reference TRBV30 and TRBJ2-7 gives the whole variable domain SQTIHQWPATLVQPVGSPLSLECTVEGTSNPNLYWYRQAAGRGLQLLFYSVGIGQISSEVPQNLSASRPQDRQFILSSKKLLLSDSGFYLCAWSRALIVREQYFGPGTRLTVT.

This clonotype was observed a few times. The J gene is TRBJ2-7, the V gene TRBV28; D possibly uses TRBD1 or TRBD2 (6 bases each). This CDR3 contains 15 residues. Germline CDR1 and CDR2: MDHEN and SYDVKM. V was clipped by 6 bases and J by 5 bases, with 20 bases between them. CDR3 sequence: CASSPDRRGLHEQYF. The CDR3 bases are TGTGCCAGCAGCCCCGACAGGAGGGGCCTCCACGAGCAGTACTTC.

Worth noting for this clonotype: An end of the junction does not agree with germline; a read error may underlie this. CDR3 region: CASSPPLNTEASF. CDR3 DNA: TGTGCCAGCAGCCCTCCTCTGAACACTGAAGCTTCCTTT. This chain uses TRBV5-8 with TRBJ1-1, with D unresolved. The CDR3 sequence is 13 residues long. Per germline, CDR1 SGHTS and CDR2 YDEGEE.

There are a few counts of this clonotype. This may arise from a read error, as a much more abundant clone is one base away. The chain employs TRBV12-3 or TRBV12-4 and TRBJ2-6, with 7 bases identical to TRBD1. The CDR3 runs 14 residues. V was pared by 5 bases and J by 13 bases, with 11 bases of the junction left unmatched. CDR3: CASSPGRGSSVLTF. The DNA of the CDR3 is TGTGCCAGCAGTCCAGGCAGGGGGTCAAGTGTCCTGACTTTC.

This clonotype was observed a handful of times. The CDR3 loop is CASSPGQGQSYEQYF. The CDR3 coding sequence is TGTGCCAGCAGCCCCGGACAGGGTCAGTCCTACGAGCAGTACTTC. The chain has TRBV13 and TRBJ2-7; 8 bases map to TRBD1. Germline assignment: CDR1 PRHDT and CDR2 FYEKMQ (reference sequence). V dropped 5 bases and J dropped 1; count of bases not matched to a gene: 7. The CDR3 spans 15 residues.

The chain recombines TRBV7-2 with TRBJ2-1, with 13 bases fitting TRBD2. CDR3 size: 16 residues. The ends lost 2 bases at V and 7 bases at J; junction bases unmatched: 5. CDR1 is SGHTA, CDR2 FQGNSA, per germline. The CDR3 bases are TGTGCCAGCAGCTTAACTAGCGGGAGGGCCGGGAATGAGCAGTTCTTC. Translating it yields CASSLTSGRAGNEQFF.

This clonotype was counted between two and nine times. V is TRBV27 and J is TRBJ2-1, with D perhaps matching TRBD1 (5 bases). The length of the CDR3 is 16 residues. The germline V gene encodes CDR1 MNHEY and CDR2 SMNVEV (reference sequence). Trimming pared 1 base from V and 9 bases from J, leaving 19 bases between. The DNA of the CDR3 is TGTGCCAGCAGTTTATTTCTTAACCCGACAGAGTTTGAGCAGTTCTTC. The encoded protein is CASSLFLNPTEFEQFF.

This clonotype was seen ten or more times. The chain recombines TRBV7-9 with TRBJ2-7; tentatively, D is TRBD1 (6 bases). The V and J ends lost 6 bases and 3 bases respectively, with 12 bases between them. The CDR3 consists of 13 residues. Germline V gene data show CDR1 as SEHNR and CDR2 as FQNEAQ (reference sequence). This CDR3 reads CASSSGQLYEQYF. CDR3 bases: TGTGCCAGCAGTTCTGGACAGCTCTACGAGCAGTACTTC.

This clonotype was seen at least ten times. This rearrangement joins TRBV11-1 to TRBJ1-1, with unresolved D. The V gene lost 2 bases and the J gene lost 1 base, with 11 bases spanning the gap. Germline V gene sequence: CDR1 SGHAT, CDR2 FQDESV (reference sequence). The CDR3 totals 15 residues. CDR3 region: CASSLNADPNTEAFF. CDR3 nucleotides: TGTGCCAGCAGCTTAAATGCTGACCCGAACACTGAAGCTTTCTTT. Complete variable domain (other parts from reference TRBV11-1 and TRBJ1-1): EAEVAQSPRYKITEKSQAVAFWCDPISGHATLYWYRQILGQGPELLVQFQDESVVDDSQLPKDRFSAERLKGVDSTLKIQPAELGDSAMYLCASSLNADPNTEAFFGQGTRLTVV.

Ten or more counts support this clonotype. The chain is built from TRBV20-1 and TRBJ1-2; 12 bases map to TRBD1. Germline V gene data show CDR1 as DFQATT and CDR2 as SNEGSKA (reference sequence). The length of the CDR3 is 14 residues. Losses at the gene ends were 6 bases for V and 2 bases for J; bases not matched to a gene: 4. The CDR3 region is CSAGTGGDNYGYTF. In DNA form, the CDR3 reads TGCAGTGCCGGGACAGGGGGCGACAACTATGGCTACACCTTC.

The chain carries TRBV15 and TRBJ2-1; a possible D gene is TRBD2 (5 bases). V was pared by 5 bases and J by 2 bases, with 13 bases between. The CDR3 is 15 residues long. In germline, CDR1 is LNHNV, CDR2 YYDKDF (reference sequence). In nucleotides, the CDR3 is TGTGCCACCAGCCCCGGGATGAGCCCCTACAATGAGCAGTTCTTC. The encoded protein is CATSPGMSPYNEQFF.

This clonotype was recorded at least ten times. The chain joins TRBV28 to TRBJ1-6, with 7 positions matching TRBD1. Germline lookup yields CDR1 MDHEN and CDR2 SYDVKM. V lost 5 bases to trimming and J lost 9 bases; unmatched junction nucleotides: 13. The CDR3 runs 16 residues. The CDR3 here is CASSPPGTAVSSPLHF. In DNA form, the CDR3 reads TGTGCCAGCAGTCCGCCGGGGACAGCAGTGAGTTCACCCCTCCACTTT.

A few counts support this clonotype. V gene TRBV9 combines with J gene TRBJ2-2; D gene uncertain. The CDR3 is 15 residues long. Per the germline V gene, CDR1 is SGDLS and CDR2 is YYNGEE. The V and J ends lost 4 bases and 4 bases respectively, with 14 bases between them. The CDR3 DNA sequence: TGTGCCAGCAGCCCTCACTCAACCCTCACCGGGGAGCTGTTTTTT. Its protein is CASSPHSTLTGELFF.